Presented here are 26 T cell receptor beta chains from one specimen sequenced in a study of CD8+ T cells in alopecia areata. After isolation, RNA underwent reverse transcription to generate cDNA as the sequencing template. Libraries were prepared by immunoSEQ multiplex PCR; TCRdb keeps only in-frame clonotypes and omits some of them. The sample includes roughly 65,000 clones, approximately 45% of them seen just once. Sequencing used CD8+ T cells sorted from blood, obtained at week 0. Source of these receptors: a human donor with alopecia areata.

V usage is TRBV29-1 and J usage is TRBJ2-1, with D tentatively TRBD2 (5 bases). The V gene's germline CDR1 is SQVTM and CDR2 ANQGSEA. Trimming took off 0 bases at V and 3 bases at J, with 15 bases between the two ends. The length of the CDR3 is 16 residues. CDR3 loop: CSVEDPRKRNYNEQFF. CDR3 DNA: TGCAGCGTTGAAGACCCGAGGAAGCGGAACTACAATGAGCAGTTCTTC.

The genes are TRBV29-1 and TRBJ2-7, with D perhaps TRBD2 (6 bases). The CDR3 sequence is 10 residues long. The germline V and J ends were trimmed by 4 bases and 5 bases, with 6 bases remaining between them. Germline V CDR1 and CDR2: SQVTM, ANQGSEA. The CDR3 nucleotides read TGCAGCGTTGCGGGAGACGAGCAGTACTTC. This gives the protein CSVAGDEQYF.

The DNA for the CDR3 is TGCAGTGCTAGACGCGCGTCTCAGCAGTTCTTC. Its translation is CSARRASQQFF. V usage is TRBV20-1 and J usage is TRBJ2-1; D is undetermined. Trimming shortened V by 2 bases and J by 11 bases, and 10 bases separated the two germline ends. The length of the CDR3 is 11 residues. Germline values: CDR1 DFQATT, CDR2 SNEGSKA (reference sequence).

CDR3 DNA: TGTGCCAGCAGCCCCGTACAGGGGGCTCTGGGTGAGCAGTTCTTC. This encodes CASSPVQGALGEQFF. This sequence joins TRBV7-9 and TRBJ2-1; the match to TRBD1 covers 9 bases. The J segment lost 9 bases and the V segment lost 5 bases, leaving 11 bases of the junction unmatched. The CDR3 totals 15 residues. From germline, CDR1 is SEHNR and CDR2 FQNEAQ (reference sequence).

This clone was seen a few times. This chain links TRBV29-1 with TRBJ2-7; D tentatively reads TRBD1 or TRBD2 (5 bases each). Trimming left V 5 bases short and J 0 bases short, with 11 bases between. From germline, CDR1 is SQVTM and CDR2 ANQGSEA. This CDR3 is 13 amino acids long. The CDR3 bases are TGCAGCGTTTCCGGGGCCTACTCCTACGAGCAGTACTTC. Translating it yields CSVSGAYSYEQYF.

The gene calls are TRBV29-1 and TRBJ2-1; 11 positions agree with TRBD2. The V and J ends lost 7 bases and 6 bases, in that order; junction bases with no gene match: 8. The germline V gene has CDR1 SQVTM and CDR2 ANQGSEA. The CDR3 covers 14 residues. The CDR3 sequence is CSALTSGIVNEQFF. In DNA form, the CDR3 reads TGCAGCGCTCTGACTAGCGGGATTGTCAATGAGCAGTTCTTC.

The CDR3, as DNA: TGTGCCAGCAGCCAAGAACTCCCTTTTGGGCAGTACTTC. Its translation: CASSQELPFGQYF. V is TRBV4-2 and J is TRBJ2-7; no firm D call. Trimming removed 0 bases at V and 9 bases at J, with 12 bases between. The CDR3 contains 13 residues. Germline CDR1 and CDR2: LGHNA and YNFKEQ.

In its sample, this clone was seen a few times. This rearrangement joins TRBV27 to TRBJ2-7; D not resolved. Trimming removed 5 bases at V and 2 bases at J, with 13 bases between. The CDR3 loop spans 14 amino acids. Germline V gene sequence: CDR1 MNHEY, CDR2 SMNVEV (reference sequence). CDR3 in amino acids: CASSEYPGPYEQYF. The DNA of the CDR3 is TGTGCCAGCAGTGAATACCCCGGGCCCTACGAGCAGTACTTC.

This clone showed up just a few times. The chain carries TRBV19 and TRBJ2-2; tentatively, D is TRBD1 (5 bases). CDR3 size: 16 residues. The V gene lost 5 bases and the J gene lost 6 bases, with 19 bases spanning the gap. Germline lookup yields CDR1 LNHDA and CDR2 SQIVND (reference sequence). The CDR3 nucleotides are TGTGCCAGTAGTTACACCGGGTTTCAAGGGGCCGGGGAGCTGTTTTTT. As protein: CASSYTGFQGAGELFF.

This chain joins TRBV30 and TRBJ1-5, with a tentative D call TRBD1 (6 bases). V was clipped by 1 base and J by 2 bases, with 9 bases between them. This CDR3 is built from 14 residues. Germline CDR1 GTSNPN, CDR2 SVGIG (reference sequence). In DNA, the CDR3 is TGTGCCTGGAGTGCGAACAGGGGCAATCAGCCCCAGCATTTT. It yields the protein CAWSANRGNQPQHF.

This sequence joins TRBV27 and TRBJ2-2; D is perhaps TRBD1 (6 bases). Germline assignment: CDR1 MNHEY and CDR2 SMNVEV (reference sequence). The CDR3 spans 15 residues. V was pared by 0 bases and J by 2 bases, with 7 bases between. As DNA, the CDR3 is TGTGCCAGCAGTTTATCCGGGACAAACACCGGGGAGCTGTTTTTT. This gives the protein CASSLSGTNTGELFF.

Many counts were recorded for this clone. The chain couples TRBV7-6 to TRBJ1-5, with a possible D match to TRBD1 (6 bases). The V end lost 5 bases, the J end lost 2 bases, and 10 bases lay between the germline ends. There are 14 residues in the CDR3. Per germline, CDR1 SGHVS and CDR2 FNYEAQ. The CDR3 nucleotides are TGTGCCAGCAGCCCCAGACAGGGCAATCAGCCCCAGCATTTT. Amino acids: CASSPRQGNQPQHF.

The V gene is TRBV19, the J gene TRBJ2-7, with D maybe TRBD2 (6 bases). V was pared by 3 bases and J by 5 bases, with 11 bases between. Per the germline V gene, CDR1 is LNHDA and CDR2 is SQIVND (reference sequence). The CDR3 runs to 13 residues. The CDR3 bases are TGTGCCAGTAGTATGGGCGGGGCCGACGAGCAGTACTTC. It yields the protein CASSMGGADEQYF.

V gene TRBV9 combines with J gene TRBJ2-3; perhaps TRBD2 as D (6 bases). CDR3 length equals 15 residues. With 0 bases removed from V and 0 bases from J, the gap between germline ends came to 8 bases. In germline, CDR1 is SGDLS, CDR2 YYNGEE. In DNA, the CDR3 is TGTGCCAGCAGCGTAGACGGGAGAAGCACAGATACGCAGTATTTT. It is translated as CASSVDGRSTDTQYF.

The chain employs TRBV5-1 and TRBJ2-7; D is possibly TRBD2 (5 bases). Germline CDR1 and CDR2: SGHRS and YFSETQ. V lost 0 bases and J 1 base, leaving 8 bases between the germline ends. CDR3 length: 14 amino acids. The DNA of the CDR3 is TGCGCCAGCAGCTTGGGGCGGGCGTCCTACGAGCAGTACTTC. Translated: CASSLGRASYEQYF.

The chain uses TRBV9 and TRBJ1-2, with D possibly matching TRBD1 (6 bases). This CDR3 comprises 15 residues. V gave up 0 bases and J gave up 3 bases, with 12 bases separating them. Germline-derived CDR1 and CDR2 are SGDLS and YYNGEE. The chain's CDR3 is CASSVVGQPYYGYTF. For the CDR3, the DNA is TGTGCCAGCAGCGTAGTCGGACAGCCTTACTATGGCTACACCTTC.

The chain is built from TRBV9 and TRBJ2-5; 14 bases map to TRBD2. With 4 bases clipped from V and 4 bases from J, the junction kept 6 bases outside the gene matches. This CDR3 contains 16 residues. From germline, CDR1 is SGDLS and CDR2 YYNGEE. The CDR3: CASSMGLAGAPETQYF. In DNA form, the CDR3 reads TGTGCCAGCAGCATGGGACTAGCGGGAGCTCCAGAGACCCAGTACTTC.

This chain connects TRBV15 to TRBJ2-3, with D tentatively TRBD1 (5 bases). This CDR3 comprises 14 residues. Germline V gene data show CDR1 as LNHNV and CDR2 as YYDKDF (reference sequence). With 1 base removed from V and 5 bases from J, the gap between germline ends came to 10 bases. The CDR3 nucleotides are TGTGCCACCAGCAGAGTGCCAGGGCTAGATACGCAGTATTTT. Amino acid sequence: CATSRVPGLDTQYF.

The genes are TRBV27 and TRBJ2-2; 9 bases line up with TRBD2. Per the germline V gene, CDR1 is MNHEY and CDR2 is SMNVEV (reference sequence). CDR3 length equals 17 residues. With V trimmed by 5 bases and J by 6 bases, 13 bases remained unmatched. In DNA, the CDR3 is TGTGCCAGCAGTCCTTGGTGGGCGGGAGGGCCGGCCGGGGAGCTGTTTTTT. It translates to CASSPWWAGGPAGELFF.

The rearrangement joins TRBV29-1 to TRBJ2-3; D unclear. With 7 bases removed from V and 1 base from J, the gap between germline ends came to 18 bases. Germline V gives CDR1 SQVTM, CDR2 ANQGSEA. The CDR3 length is 15 residues. The DNA for the CDR3 is TGCAGCGCTCTTGGAGCCGCAATACGCACAGATACGCAGTATTTT. Amino acids: CSALGAAIRTDTQYF.

V gene TRBV4-3 combines with J gene TRBJ1-2; TRBD1 might be the D (6 bases). V lost 3 bases, J lost 8 bases, and 16 bases lay in between. The germline CDR1 and CDR2 sequences are LGHNA and YSLEER. This CDR3 contains 14 residues. The CDR3 here is CASSHSGGAGGYTF. CDR3 nucleotide sequence: TGCGCCAGCAGCCACTCGGGGGGCGCAGGCGGCTACACCTTC.

The chain combines TRBV10-2 with TRBJ2-5, with 8 bases fitting TRBD2. The CDR3 contains 15 residues. V was pared by 10 bases and J by 4 bases, with 14 bases of the junction left unmatched. Germline loops: CDR1 WSHSY, CDR2 SAAADI. CDR3 sequence: CATSPGASGLETQYF. CDR3 bases: TGCGCCACCTCCCCCGGGGCTAGCGGGCTAGAGACCCAGTACTTC.

This chain uses TRBV7-8 with TRBJ2-2; either TRBD1 or TRBD2 may fit D (5 bases each). V was cut by 11 bases and J by 0 bases, with 22 bases left in between. The CDR3 extends over 17 amino acids. The germline gives CDR1 SGHVS, CDR2 FQNEAQ. The CDR3 DNA reads as TGTGCCGGGGGAACCACCCAGCGCAGACCGAACACCGGGGAGCTGTTTTTT. It translates to CAGGTTQRRPNTGELFF.

The chain joins TRBV27 to TRBJ2-1; 7 nucleotides match TRBD1. In germline, CDR1 is MNHEY, CDR2 SMNVEV (reference sequence). This CDR3 spans 15 amino acids. Trimming at V came to 5 bases and at J to 8 bases, leaving 12 bases not matched to a gene. The CDR3 coding sequence is TGTGCCAGCAGTCTTAGACAGGGTAGGGTACATGAGCAGTTCTTC. As protein: CASSLRQGRVHEQFF.

The chain uses TRBV7-9 and TRBJ2-3, with D possibly being TRBD2 (6 bases). The V and J ends lost 10 bases and 4 bases respectively, with 21 bases between them. CDR1 is SEHNR and CDR2 is FQNEAQ in the germline V gene (reference sequence). The CDR3 spans 15 residues. The chain's CDR3 is CATCRVCGASDTQYF. The CDR3 nucleotides are TGTGCCACCTGCCGGGTCTGCGGGGCATCAGATACGCAGTATTTT.

V and J are TRBV7-3 and TRBJ2-2; D may be TRBD1 (6 bases). Between the trimmed V and J ends, which lost 4 bases and 7 bases, there was a span of 19 bases. The CDR3 length is 16 residues. Germline loops: CDR1 SGHTA, CDR2 FQGTGA. CDR3 bases: TGTGCCAGCAGCTCTACAGGGAGTTTAGCGTTCGGGGAGCTGTTTTTT. Its translation is CASSSTGSLAFGELFF.